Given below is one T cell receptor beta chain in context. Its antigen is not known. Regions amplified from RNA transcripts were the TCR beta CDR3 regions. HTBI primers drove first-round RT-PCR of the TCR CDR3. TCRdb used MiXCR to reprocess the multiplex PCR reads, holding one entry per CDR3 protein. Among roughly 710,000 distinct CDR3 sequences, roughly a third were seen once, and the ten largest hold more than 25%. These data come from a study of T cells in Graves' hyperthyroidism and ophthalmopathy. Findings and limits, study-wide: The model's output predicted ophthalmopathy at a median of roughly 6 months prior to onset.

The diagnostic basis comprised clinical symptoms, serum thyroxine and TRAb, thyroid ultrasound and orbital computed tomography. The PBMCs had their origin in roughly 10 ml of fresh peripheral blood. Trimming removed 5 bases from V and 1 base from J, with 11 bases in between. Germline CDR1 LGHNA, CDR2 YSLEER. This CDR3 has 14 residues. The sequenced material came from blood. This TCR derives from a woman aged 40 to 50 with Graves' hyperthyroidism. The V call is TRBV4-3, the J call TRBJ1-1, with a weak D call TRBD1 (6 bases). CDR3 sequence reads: CASSSGQRNTEAFF. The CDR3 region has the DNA TGCGCCAGCAGCTCAGGACAGAGGAACACTGAAGCTTTCTTT.